Each of the 23 T cell receptor beta chains below was sequenced from the same sample in a study of OX40 agonist ivuxolimab in advanced cancers. Some clones are missing from TCRdb's copy, which holds only in-frame ones; the method was immunoSEQ multiplex PCR. This sample has about 50,000 clones; roughly 80% occur once, and the top ten carry 3% to 4%. Sequencing used CD4+ or CD8+ T cells sorted from blood, obtained in a trial of the OX40 agonist ivuxolimab. The receptors shown here come from an adult with an advanced solid tumor such as melanoma, head and neck, liver or kidney cancer.

The chain combines TRBV4-1 with TRBJ1-1, with a weak D call TRBD1 (6 bases). CDR1 is MGHRA, CDR2 YSYEKL, per germline. V was cut by 0 bases and J by 5 bases, with 16 bases left in between. The CDR3 is made up of 16 amino acids. The CDR3 reads CASSQDGLGRGTEAFF. The CDR3 coding sequence is TGCGCCAGCAGCCAAGATGGTCTCGGGAGGGGGACTGAAGCTTTCTTT.

This clone was seen only once. CDR3 nucleotide sequence: TGTGCCACCCAAATACTCCTCGGGGCCTACAATGAGCAGTTCTTC. Its protein product is CATQILLGAYNEQFF. The genes are TRBV6-5 and TRBJ2-1, with D maybe TRBD2 (5 bases). The CDR3 extends over 15 amino acids. The germline CDR1 and CDR2 sequences are MNHEY and SVGAGI. Trimming pared 10 bases from V and 2 bases from J, leaving 18 bases between.

In regard to this clone: One end of the junction is discordant with germline, which a read error may explain. The same CDR3 can be traced to other DNA sequences in this sample. The CDR3 nucleotides are TGTGCTAGCAGCTTAGACAGACTTTACGAGCAGTACTTC. As protein: CASSLDRLYEQYF. The chain recombines TRBV11-2 with TRBJ2-7; D might be TRBD1 (5 bases). This CDR3 comprises 13 residues. The germline gives CDR1 SGHAT, CDR2 FQNNGV.

V is TRBV29-1 and J is TRBJ1-1, with D tentatively TRBD1 (6 bases). Germline CDR1 SQVTM, CDR2 ANQGSEA. The CDR3 loop spans 14 amino acids. Trimming shortened V by 5 bases and J by 3 bases, and 16 bases separated the two germline ends. The CDR3 DNA follows: TGCAGCGTTACCGGGACACACAGGGACACTGAAGCTTTCTTT. This gives the protein CSVTGTHRDTEAFF.

V usage is TRBV10-3 and J usage is TRBJ2-1; TRBD1 might be the D (5 bases). Trimming removed 2 bases from V and 0 bases from J, with 5 bases in between. The CDR3 has 14 amino acids. In germline, CDR1 is ENHRY, CDR2 SYGVKD. The CDR3 region is CAISEDSSYNEQFF. CDR3 DNA sequence: TGTGCCATCAGTGAGGACAGCTCCTACAATGAGCAGTTCTTC.

This clone was counted between two and nine times. V gene TRBV19 combines with J gene TRBJ1-2; weak D call: TRBD1 (5 bases). Germline V gives CDR1 LNHDA, CDR2 SQIVND (reference sequence). The CDR3 has 12 residues. Trimming left V 5 bases short and J 4 bases short, with 8 bases between. CDR3 DNA sequence: TGTGCCAGTAGTTGGGACCTCTATGGCTACACCTTC. This sequence encodes CASSWDLYGYTF.

This clone was seen only a few times. V gene TRBV19 combines with J gene TRBJ2-2; 10 bases match TRBD2. There are 16 residues in the CDR3. Germline assignment: CDR1 LNHDA and CDR2 SQIVND (reference sequence). V shed 8 bases and J 0 bases; nucleotides not matched to a gene: 6. In DNA, the CDR3 is TGTGCCAGTCGGGCTAGCGGGGGCGCGAACACCGGGGAGCTGTTTTTT. It codes for CASRASGGANTGELFF. Filled out from reference TRBV19 and TRBJ2-2, the complete variable domain reads DGGITQSPKYLFRKEGQNVTLSCEQNLNHDAMYWYRQDPGQGLRLIYYSQIVNDFQKGDIAEGYSVSREKKESFPLTVTSAQKNPTAFYLCASRASGGANTGELFFGEGSRLTVL.

The V and J genes are TRBV2 and TRBJ1-1; D is perhaps TRBD1 (5 bases). CDR1 and CDR2 from the germline V gene are SNHLY and FYNNEI. The CDR3 length is 13 residues. The ends were cut back, 6 bases at V and 7 bases at J, with 15 bases in the middle. CDR3 bases: TGTGCCAGCAGACAAGGGGAGGGTGTTGAAGCTTTCTTT. It codes for CASRQGEGVEAFF.

The chain has TRBV28 and TRBJ1-2; D remains unclear. Germline CDR1 is MDHEN and CDR2 is SYDVKM. Trimming left V 10 bases short and J 7 bases short, with 19 bases between. The CDR3 totals 13 residues. CDR3 sequence (DNA): TGTGCCACCAGCGCTCCAACCACTGGTGGCTACACCTTC. Translated, it gives CATSAPTTGGYTF.

The chain uses TRBV9 and TRBJ2-5, with TRBD1 matching over 9 bases. The closer fit of TRBJ2-7 to the DNA end suggests the J call may be wrong. Germline values: CDR1 SGDLS, CDR2 YYNGEE. The CDR3 runs to 14 residues. CDR3 nucleotides: TGTGCCAGCAGCGGGGGACAGGGCTCCTACGAGCAGTACTTC. Translation gives CASSGGQGSYEQYF.

V gene TRBV5-1 combines with J gene TRBJ2-5; possibly TRBD2 for D (5 bases). Germline loops: CDR1 SGHRS, CDR2 YFSETQ. The CDR3 length is 15 residues. V gave up 4 bases and J gave up 5 bases, with 18 bases separating them. As DNA, the CDR3 is TGCGCCAGCAGCCGAATAGCGAGTGAGAGCGAGACCCAGTACTTC. This gives the protein CASSRIASESETQYF.

The chain uses TRBV4-1 and TRBJ1-4; D is unclear. V was cut by 1 base and J by 8 bases, with 8 bases left in between. This CDR3 region has 13 residues. Per germline, CDR1 MGHRA and CDR2 YSYEKL. CDR3: CASSQASEEKLFF. The CDR3 nucleotides read TGCGCCAGCAGCCAAGCCTCGGAGGAAAAACTGTTTTTT.

The chain recombines TRBV11-2 with TRBJ2-5; D remains unclear. This CDR3 has 14 residues. Germline V lookup: CDR1 SGHAT, CDR2 FQNNGV. The ends were cut back, 4 bases at V and 5 bases at J, with 14 bases in the middle. In DNA form, the CDR3 reads TGTGCCAGCAGCTCCCCCACGAGCTGGGAGACCCAGTACTTC. This codes for CASSSPTSWETQYF.

This chain joins TRBV7-2 and TRBJ2-5, with D perhaps matching TRBD1 (5 bases). The germline V gene has CDR1 SGHTA and CDR2 FQGNSA. V lost 1 base, J lost 4 bases, and 13 bases lay in between. The CDR3 totals 15 residues. The CDR3 spells CASSLVGARGETQYF. CDR3 nucleotide sequence: TGTGCCAGCAGCTTAGTAGGGGCTAGAGGAGAGACCCAGTACTTC.

Concerning this clone itself: This same CDR3 is encoded by further DNA sequences in the sample. The rearrangement joins TRBV7-2 to TRBJ2-7, with D uncertain. Germline-derived CDR1 and CDR2 are SGHTA and FQGNSA. The CDR3 length is 11 residues. Trimming cost V 8 bases and J 0 bases, with 5 bases left between them. The CDR3 nucleotides are TGTGCCAGCTCTCCCTCCTACGAGCAGTACTTC. Translating it yields CASSPSYEQYF.

The chain recombines TRBV6-5 with TRBJ1-4; 7 nucleotides align to TRBD1. This CDR3 is 12 amino acids long. Losses at the gene ends were 5 bases for V and 8 bases for J; bases not matched to a gene: 2. Per germline, CDR1 MNHEY and CDR2 SVGAGI. CDR3 residues: CASSDRDEKLFF. Here the CDR3 DNA reads TGTGCCAGCAGTGACAGGGACGAAAAACTGTTTTTT.

This clone was seen only a few times. The chain couples TRBV6-5 to TRBJ1-2; 7 bases line up with TRBD1. The CDR3 runs 15 residues. The germline gives CDR1 MNHEY, CDR2 SVGAGI. Losses at the gene ends were 6 bases for V and 2 bases for J; bases not matched to a gene: 9. CDR3 DNA: TGTGCCAGCAGCCCCCTCGACAGGGAAAACTATGGCTACACCTTC. This encodes CASSPLDRENYGYTF.

The count of this clone is one. In DNA, the CDR3 is TGTGCCAGCAGCGCCCGGGACTTTCGAACCGGGGAGCTGTTTTTT. Translated: CASSARDFRTGELFF. The chain couples TRBV7-9 to TRBJ2-2; a possible D gene is TRBD2 (6 bases). Germline CDR1 and CDR2: SEHNR and FQNEAQ (reference sequence). CDR3 length equals 15 residues. V was trimmed by 5 bases and J by 5 bases, leaving 15 bases between them. The variable domain in full, completed from reference TRBV7-9 and TRBJ2-2, reads DTGVSQNPRHKITKRGQNVTFRCDPISEHNRLYWYRQTLGQGPEFLTYFQNEAQLEKSRLLSDRFSAERPKGSFSTLEIQRTEQGDSAMYLCASSARDFRTGELFFGEGSRLTVL.

The V and J genes are TRBV23-1 and TRBJ2-5, with 11 bases aligning to TRBD1. The tail of the sequence fits TRBJ2-7 better, so the J call may be wrong. TRBV23-1 qualifies as an ORF whose function is uncertain. CDR3 length: 15 amino acids. CDR3 DNA sequence: TGCGCCAGCAGTCGAGGGACAGGGGGCTCCTACGAGCAGTACTTC. It specifies CASSRGTGGSYEQYF.

This clone was found a few times. The V call is TRBV19, the J call TRBJ1-2; D is unresolved. V lost 10 bases to trimming and J lost 8 bases, with 14 bases between them. The germline V gene encodes CDR1 LNHDA and CDR2 SQIVND (reference sequence). The CDR3 loop spans 11 amino acids. The DNA of the CDR3 is TGTGCCACCGAGAGAGGCGGGGGCTACACCTTC. Encoded protein: CATERGGGYTF. Based on the CDR3 plus reference TRBV19 and TRBJ1-2, the full variable domain is DGGITQSPKYLFRKEGQNVTLSCEQNLNHDAMYWYRQDPGQGLRLIYYSQIVNDFQKGDIAEGYSVSREKKESFPLTVTSAQKNPTAFYLCATERGGGYTFGSGTRLTVV.

By share, this clone counts as medium-sized (0.01 to 0.1%). The rearrangement uses TRBV30 and TRBJ1-1; tentative D call: TRBD1 (6 bases). Germline values: CDR1 GTSNPN, CDR2 SVGIG (reference sequence). This CDR3 comprises 12 residues. V lost 4 bases to trimming and J lost 4 bases, with 10 bases between them. The CDR3 loop is CAWTKQGTEAFF. As DNA, the CDR3 is TGTGCCTGGACAAAACAGGGCACTGAAGCTTTCTTT.

The rearrangement joins TRBV11-3 to TRBJ2-1, with D perhaps TRBD1 or TRBD2 (5 bases each). This CDR3 is 15 amino acids long. Germline CDR1 reads SGHNT; CDR2 reads YENEEA. Deletions cut 3 bases from V and 1 base from J, with 10 bases between. The CDR3 spells CASSLGDPSYNEQFF. CDR3 coding DNA: TGTGCCAGCAGCTTGGGGGACCCTTCCTACAATGAGCAGTTCTTC.

V is TRBV15 and J is TRBJ2-7; TRBD1 matches 8 bases. Germline V gene data show CDR1 as LNHNV and CDR2 as YYDKDF (reference sequence). This CDR3 comprises 14 residues. J lost 4 bases, V lost 3 bases, and 5 bases had no gene match. CDR3 coding DNA: TGTGCCACCAGCAGGGACAGGGTATGGTACGAGCAGTACTTC. This translates into CATSRDRVWYEQYF.